The 23 T cell receptor beta chains presented below share a single source sample, sequenced in a study of naive and memory T cell subsets. Four PCR rounds used nested alpha and beta constant region primers plus the SP2 primer. TCRdb used MiXCR to reprocess the 5' RACE reads, holding one entry per CDR3 protein. Among more than 45,000 distinct CDR3 sequences listed, around 4.7% were seen once. The library had UMIs added by 3' ligation of an oligonucleotide to TCR cDNA. The receptor set was obtained from a female donor in good health.

In this sample, this clonotype turned up many times. V and J are TRBV6-2 or TRBV6-3 and TRBJ1-1; D is uncertain. Germline loops: CDR1 MNHEY, CDR2 SVGEGT. The V gene lost 6 bases and the J gene lost 1 base, with 9 bases spanning the gap. This CDR3 is 13 amino acids long. The CDR3 here is CASSRKANTEAFF. The CDR3, as DNA: TGTGCCAGCAGCCGAAAGGCGAACACTGAAGCTTTCTTT.

Many counts were recorded for this clonotype. The chain uses TRBV18 and TRBJ2-7, with D unclear. The CDR3 covers 12 residues. Trimming stripped 6 bases from V and 6 bases from J, with 12 bases between. From germline, CDR1 is KGHSH and CDR2 LQKENI. The CDR3 spells CASSPVAPEQYF. CDR3 bases: TGTGCCAGCTCCCCCGTAGCTCCCGAGCAGTACTTC.

This clonotype was counted ten times or more. The chain couples TRBV18 to TRBJ1-6; possibly TRBD1 for D (6 bases). Germline lookup yields CDR1 KGHSH and CDR2 LQKENI. With 6 bases removed from V and 6 bases from J, the gap between germline ends came to 12 bases. The CDR3 runs to 14 residues. The CDR3 bases are TGTGCCAGCTCGTCGGGGGGCGTTAATTCACCCCTCCACTTT. Residues: CASSSGGVNSPLHF.

This clonotype has a count of ten or more. V and J are TRBV29-1 and TRBJ1-4, with D tentatively TRBD1 (5 bases). CDR3 length: 10 residues. From germline, CDR1 is SQVTM and CDR2 ANQGSEA. Between the trimmed V and J ends, which lost 7 bases and 8 bases, there was a span of 8 bases. CDR3 sequence: CSAGGEKLFF. The CDR3 DNA follows: TGCAGCGCCGGGGGAGAAAAACTGTTTTTT.

This clonotype appeared many times. The V and J genes are TRBV29-1 and TRBJ1-4, with D maybe TRBD1 (6 bases). Germline CDR1 SQVTM, CDR2 ANQGSEA. CDR3 size: 14 residues. Trimming left V 6 bases short and J 6 bases short, with 17 bases between. CDR3 DNA sequence: TGCAGCGTGGTGAGTTCGGGACATGATGAAAAACTGTTTTTT. As protein: CSVVSSGHDEKLFF.

The sample holds a few counts of this clonotype. V gene TRBV11-1 combines with J gene TRBJ2-1; TRBD2 aligns across 7 bases. The CDR3 sequence is 16 residues long. V lost 7 bases and J lost 0; bases outside the gene matches: 9. From germline, CDR1 is SGHAT and CDR2 FQDESV (reference sequence). The CDR3 reads CASTKLAPRSYNEQFF. CDR3 coding DNA: TGTGCCAGCACCAAACTAGCGCCACGCTCCTACAATGAGCAGTTCTTC.

This clonotype occurred many times. The chain joins TRBV20-1 to TRBJ1-1; D perhaps matches TRBD1 (6 bases). Per germline, CDR1 DFQATT and CDR2 SNEGSKA (reference sequence). The CDR3 extends over 13 amino acids. Trimming took off 2 bases at V and 0 bases at J, with 7 bases between the two ends. CDR3 region: CSARRTVNTEAFF. The CDR3 DNA sequence: TGCAGTGCTAGAAGGACAGTGAACACTGAAGCTTTCTTT.

Note on this clonotype: One junction end does not reproduce the germline sequence, and a read error may be involved. V is TRBV14 and J is TRBJ1-2; D ambiguous. Germline V lookup: CDR1 SGHDN, CDR2 FVKESK. The CDR3 contains 19 residues. CDR3 DNA: TGTGCCAGCAGCCGTCCGAGCGGGGATTATCCCACCGCCCACTATGGCGACACCTTC. Its protein is CASSRPSGDYPTAHYGDTF.

This clonotype appeared many times. The chain joins TRBV7-9 to TRBJ1-1, with D perhaps matching TRBD1 (5 bases). V shed 4 bases and J shed 0 bases, with 6 bases lying between them. Germline V gene lookup returns CDR1 SEHNR and CDR2 FQNEAQ (reference sequence). CDR3 size: 13 residues. The CDR3, as DNA: TGTGCCAGCAGCTCCAGGGTGAACACTGAAGCTTTCTTT. Protein: CASSSRVNTEAFF.

This clonotype was observed many times. The gene calls are TRBV2 and TRBJ2-3, with 11 bases lining up with TRBD2. The germline gives CDR1 SNHLY, CDR2 FYNNEI. The CDR3 runs 15 residues. The J segment lost 2 bases and the V segment lost 6 bases, leaving 4 bases of the junction unmatched. The CDR3 DNA follows: TGTGCCAGCAGCGGGGGACTAGCGGCCACAGATACGCAGTATTTT. Its translation is CASSGGLAATDTQYF.

This clonotype was detected once. V usage is TRBV28 and J usage is TRBJ2-1; 7 bases agree with TRBD2. The CDR3 is 17 residues long. Germline CDR1 MDHEN, CDR2 SYDVKM. Trimming cost V 4 bases and J 1 base; bases outside gene matches: 10. CDR3 nucleotide sequence: TGTGCCAGCAGTTCCTTTCTTAGCGGGCCATCCTACAATGAGCAGTTCTTC. Its protein product is CASSSFLSGPSYNEQFF.

This clonotype was recorded many times. The V call is TRBV20-1, the J call TRBJ2-5; D ambiguous. CDR3 length equals 10 residues. Germline CDR1 reads DFQATT; CDR2 reads SNEGSKA (reference sequence). Trimming took off 5 bases at V and 2 bases at J, with 3 bases between the two ends. CDR3 amino acids: CSASQETQYF. DNA for the CDR3: TGCAGTGCTTCTCAAGAGACCCAGTACTTC.

This clonotype was observed many times. CDR3 region: CASSLSDTQYF. CDR3 nucleotide sequence: TGTGCCAGCAGCTTATCAGATACGCAGTATTTT. The J gene is TRBJ2-3, the V gene TRBV7-2; no firm D call. The CDR3 runs 11 residues. V was trimmed by 2 bases and J by 4 bases, leaving 1 base between them. Germline loops: CDR1 SGHTA, CDR2 FQGNSA.

This clonotype was seen many times. The J gene is TRBJ2-1, the V gene TRBV29-1; D is unclear. V lost 8 bases, J lost 5 bases, and 19 bases lay in between. The germline gives CDR1 SQVTM, CDR2 ANQGSEA. The CDR3 covers 14 residues. CDR3 residues: CSLNVLGNNNEQFF. DNA for the CDR3: TGCAGCCTTAATGTCTTAGGCAATAACAATGAGCAGTTCTTC.

This clonotype appeared many times. The chain carries TRBV6-1 and TRBJ1-5, with a tentative D call TRBD1 (6 bases). CDR1 is MNHNS and CDR2 is SASEGT in the germline V gene. V lost 4 bases and J lost 0, with 10 bases in between. This CDR3 is built from 15 residues. Written as DNA, the CDR3 is TGTGCCAGCAGTGGGACAGCAAATAGCAATCAGCCCCAGCATTTT. Translating gives CASSGTANSNQPQHF.

There are many counts of this clonotype. V usage is TRBV24-1 and J usage is TRBJ2-1; D not certain. Germline values: CDR1 KGHDR, CDR2 SFDVKD. V was cut by 4 bases and J by 4 bases, with 13 bases left in between. CDR3 length equals 15 residues. The CDR3 loop is CATSEAGPPYNEQFF. CDR3 nucleotide sequence: TGTGCCACCAGTGAGGCTGGGCCCCCATACAATGAGCAGTTCTTC.

This clonotype was recorded many times. The chain is built from TRBV28 and TRBJ2-5; no definite D call. Looked up from germline, CDR1 is MDHEN and CDR2 is SYDVKM. Between the trimmed V and J ends, which lost 3 bases and 0 bases, there was a span of 20 bases. The CDR3 loop spans 18 amino acids. This CDR3 is CASSFPFERGQYQETQYF. The CDR3 DNA follows: TGTGCCAGCAGTTTCCCCTTCGAGCGCGGCCAGTACCAAGAGACCCAGTACTTC.

The chain links TRBV18 to TRBJ2-5, with D unresolved. Deletions cut 6 bases from V and 0 bases from J, with 5 bases between. Looked up from germline, CDR1 is KGHSH and CDR2 is LQKENI. This CDR3 region has 12 residues. The CDR3 protein is CASSQYQETQYF. CDR3 bases: TGTGCCAGCTCTCAGTACCAAGAGACCCAGTACTTC.

The rearrangement joins TRBV3-1 to TRBJ1-1; D possibly corresponds to TRBD1 (6 bases). CDR3 length equals 18 residues. CDR1 is LGHDT, CDR2 YNNKEL, per germline (reference sequence). Trimming pared 7 bases from V and 8 bases from J, leaving 32 bases between. CDR3 nucleotide sequence: TGTGCCAGCACCCTGATGGGGGGGCTTGACCAAGGGGAATCCGAAGCTTTCTTT. Its protein product is CASTLMGGLDQGESEAFF.

This clonotype rates as medium-sized. J is TRBJ2-7 and V is TRBV5-1, with D possibly TRBD1 on 6 matching bases. Deletions cut 2 bases from V and 12 bases from J, with 15 bases between. Looked up from germline, CDR1 is SGHRS and CDR2 is YFSETQ. The CDR3 has 12 residues. CDR3 amino acids: CASSLSTGPPYF. CDR3 DNA: TGCGCCAGCAGCTTATCGACAGGACCTCCGTACTTC.

This clonotype was seen at least ten times. The chain has TRBV7-2 and TRBJ1-5, with a possible D match to TRBD1 (6 bases). The CDR3 loop spans 14 amino acids. Per germline, CDR1 SGHTA and CDR2 FQGNSA. V was cut by 2 bases and J by 3 bases, with 8 bases left in between. CDR3 sequence (DNA): TGTGCCAGCAGCTTACAGGGGTTCAATCAGCCCCAGCATTTT. Translation: CASSLQGFNQPQHF.

At least ten counts were recorded for this clonotype. The V gene is TRBV7-3, the J gene TRBJ2-5; tentative D call: TRBD2 (6 bases). The V and J ends lost 2 bases and 5 bases respectively, with 12 bases between them. The CDR3 totals 14 residues. In germline, CDR1 is SGHTA, CDR2 FQGTGA. The CDR3 loop is CASSLGGKSETQYF. CDR3 DNA sequence: TGTGCCAGCAGCTTAGGGGGGAAGAGTGAGACCCAGTACTTC.

Comment on this clonotype: One base away lies a much larger clone, so this may be a sequencing read error. The V and J genes are TRBV3-1 and TRBJ2-1, with TRBD2 matching over 11 bases. This CDR3 contains 16 residues. Germline values: CDR1 LGHDT, CDR2 YNNKEL (reference sequence). V trimming: 3 bases; J trimming: 10 bases; junction bases outside the gene matches: 11. The CDR3 is CASSHVLAGGPGEQFF. The CDR3 DNA is TGTGCCAGCAGCCACGTCCTAGCGGGAGGCCCGGGGGAGCAGTTCTTC.